A single sample gave rise to the 25 T cell receptor beta chains below, sequenced in a study of Ad26.COV2.S vaccination and SARS-CoV-2 variants (dated by TCRdb to the early 2020s). Library generation was performed with the immunoSEQ multiplex PCR assay. TCRdb's version of the immuneACCESS table is confined to in-frame rearrangements and falls short of the full clone set. An unresolved V gene accounts for under half of the shortfall where checked; the remainder is of unknown origin. The sample includes approximately 250,000 clones, with roughly 89% observed a single time. The ten largest clones take up roughly 3% of the sample. Reading the label with the study, this specimen's treatment or condition is: 19 received Ad26.COV2.S at low or high dose, single or two shots; about 5 received placebo; per-sample allocation not given. For vaccine and placebo recipients, repertoires were sequenced using samples collected on day 63 after the first injection.

The input for sequencing was peripheral blood, taken in a trial of Ad26.COV2.S vaccine versus placebo. These receptors all stem from a person between 18 and 65 years old who received the Ad26.COV2.S COVID-19 vaccine or a placebo.

This chain links TRBV30 with TRBJ2-2; 8 bases align to TRBD2. This CDR3 is built from 14 residues. Germline CDR1 is GTSNPN and CDR2 is SVGIG (reference sequence). J lost 6 bases, V lost 3 bases, and 6 bases had no gene match. Written as DNA, the CDR3 is TGTGCCTGGAGCGCATTCGGGGGGGCCGGGGAGCTGTTTTTT. Protein product: CAWSAFGGAGELFF.

This chain joins TRBV19 and TRBJ1-4; D is perhaps TRBD1 (6 bases). Germline V CDR1 and CDR2: LNHDA, SQIVND (reference sequence). V was shortened by 1 base and J by 8 bases, with 29 bases between the two germline ends. This CDR3 has 20 amino acids. The CDR3: CASSIVIIIQGGRCEEKLFF. The DNA of the CDR3 is TGTGCCAGTAGTATAGTCATAATAATACAGGGAGGCCGTTGCGAGGAAAAACTGTTTTTT.

The V gene is TRBV27, the J gene TRBJ2-5; D might be TRBD2 (6 bases). Germline CDR1 is MNHEY and CDR2 is SMNVEV (reference sequence). Trimming took 5 bases from V and 1 from J, leaving 17 bases between them. This CDR3 is 16 amino acids long. The CDR3: CASSPRPGGPQETQYF. In DNA form, the CDR3 reads TGTGCCAGCAGTCCCCGGCCCGGGGGTCCCCAAGAGACCCAGTACTTC.

The chain recombines TRBV11-3 with TRBJ2-2; perhaps TRBD1 as D (5 bases). V shed 0 bases and J shed 4 bases, with 21 bases lying between them. CDR3 length equals 19 residues. Germline V lookup: CDR1 SGHNT, CDR2 YENEEA. This CDR3 reads CASSLDKRARAGSTGELFF. CDR3 bases: TGTGCCAGCAGCTTAGATAAACGTGCCAGGGCAGGAAGCACCGGGGAGCTGTTTTTT.

The rearrangement uses TRBV7-9 and TRBJ1-2, with D tentatively TRBD1 (5 bases). The CDR3 runs to 14 residues. CDR1 is SEHNR and CDR2 is FQNEAQ in the germline V gene (reference sequence). Trimming stripped 8 bases from V and 2 bases from J, with 15 bases between. DNA of the CDR3: TGTGCCAGCTTGAGGGCAGGGATCAACTATGGCTACACCTTC. It is translated as CASLRAGINYGYTF.

This chain uses TRBV24-1 with TRBJ2-1; D perhaps matches TRBD2 (6 bases). The CDR3 spans 16 residues. The V and J ends lost 3 bases and 5 bases respectively, with 16 bases between them. Germline CDR1 is KGHDR and CDR2 is SFDVKD. CDR3 protein: CATSDSLANSNNEQFF. CDR3 DNA: TGTGCCACCAGTGATAGTCTAGCGAATTCGAACAATGAGCAGTTCTTC.

This rearrangement joins TRBV9 to TRBJ1-5; D not certain. The ends were cut back, 0 bases at V and 6 bases at J, with 10 bases in the middle. The germline CDR1 and CDR2 sequences are SGDLS and YYNGEE. The CDR3 consists of 14 residues. The CDR3 spells CASSVGAVSQPQHF. CDR3 bases: TGTGCCAGCAGCGTAGGCGCAGTGAGTCAGCCCCAGCATTTT.

Only a few counts were recorded for this clone. This rearrangement joins TRBV7-2 to TRBJ1-2; 7 nucleotides line up with TRBD1. With V trimmed by 5 bases and J by 3 bases, 6 bases remained unmatched. Looked up from germline, CDR1 is SGHTA and CDR2 is FQGNSA. The CDR3 length is 14 residues. CDR3 amino acids: CASSPWDRHYGYTF. DNA for the CDR3: TGTGCCAGCAGCCCTTGGGACAGACACTATGGCTACACCTTC.

The DNA of the CDR3 is TGTGCCAGCAGCTTCCCATACAATGAGCAGTTCTTC. Residues: CASSFPYNEQFF. The chain recombines TRBV7-9 with TRBJ2-1; unclear D gene. Looked up from germline, CDR1 is SEHNR and CDR2 is FQNEAQ (reference sequence). Deletions cut 3 bases from V and 4 bases from J, with 4 bases between. The CDR3 is 12 residues long.

The chain recombines TRBV7-2 with TRBJ2-1; 10 bases are a match to TRBD1. The CDR3 covers 14 residues. J gave up 4 bases and V 3 bases, and 0 bases lay outside the gene matches. Looked up from germline, CDR1 is SGHTA and CDR2 is FQGNSA. The CDR3 loop reads CASSLGQGYNEQFF. Written as DNA, the CDR3 is TGTGCCAGCAGCTTGGGACAGGGGTACAATGAGCAGTTCTTC. Full variable domain (missing parts from reference TRBV7-2 and TRBJ2-1): GAGVSQSPSNKVTEKGKDVELRCDPISGHTALYWYRQSLGQGLEFLIYFQGNSAPDKSGLPSDRFSAERTGGSVSTLTIQRTQQEDSAVYLCASSLGQGYNEQFFGPGTRLTVL.

In nucleotides, the CDR3 is TGTGCCAGCCGGACAGGTTGGAACACCGGGGAGCTGTTTTTT. Protein: CASRTGWNTGELFF. The chain combines TRBV7-9 with TRBJ2-2; 7 nucleotides agree with TRBD1. J gave up 1 base and V 8 bases, and 4 bases lay outside the gene matches. CDR1 is SEHNR, CDR2 FQNEAQ, per germline (reference sequence). This CDR3 has 14 residues.

The V and J genes are TRBV5-6 and TRBJ2-2; 7 positions agree with TRBD1. The junction had 7 bases not matched to a gene; V was cut back by 1 base and J by 1 base. In germline, CDR1 is SGHDT, CDR2 YYEEEE. This CDR3 contains 17 residues. CDR3 sequence: CASSLTTGTVNTGELFF. The CDR3 region has the DNA TGTGCCAGCAGCTTGACCACCGGGACAGTGAACACCGGGGAGCTGTTTTTT.

The chain joins TRBV5-1 to TRBJ2-7, with a weak D call TRBD2 (5 bases). Trimming took 4 bases from V and 5 from J, leaving 13 bases between them. The germline V gene encodes CDR1 SGHRS and CDR2 YFSETQ. CDR3 length: 13 amino acids. The chain's CDR3 is CASSPGLIDEQYF. In DNA, the CDR3 is TGCGCCAGCAGCCCCGGACTTATCGACGAGCAGTACTTC.

This clone came up a few times. CDR3 bases: TGTGCCAGCAGCGTAGGGGAAGTGGGCTATGGCTACACCTTC. Translating it yields CASSVGEVGYGYTF. This chain connects TRBV9 to TRBJ1-2; unclear D gene. V dropped 0 bases and J dropped 4 bases, with 10 bases sitting between them. This CDR3 is built from 14 residues. The V gene's germline CDR1 is SGDLS and CDR2 YYNGEE.

The chain has TRBV29-1 and TRBJ1-1; D uncertain. The CDR3 runs 15 residues. Germline lookup yields CDR1 SQVTM and CDR2 ANQGSEA. Trimming removed 4 bases from V and 1 base from J, with 16 bases in between. The DNA of the CDR3 is TGCAGCGTTGTTGGCCATATTTCAAAGAACACTGAAGCTTTCTTT. It is translated as CSVVGHISKNTEAFF.

The rearrangement links TRBV6-4 to TRBJ2-7, with 8 positions matching TRBD1. V was clipped by 6 bases and J by 2 bases; unmatched bases: 3. The CDR3 spans 13 residues. Per germline, CDR1 MRHNA and CDR2 SNTAGT. CDR3 in DNA: TGTGCCAGCAGATGGACAGGGACCTACGAGCAGTACGTC. As protein: CASRWTGTYEQYV.

V gene TRBV27 combines with J gene TRBJ2-2, with D possibly called TRBD1 or TRBD2 (6 bases each). Per germline, CDR1 MNHEY and CDR2 SMNVEV (reference sequence). The length of the CDR3 is 18 residues. V lost 3 bases, J lost 6 bases, and 23 bases lay in between. CDR3 DNA sequence: TGTGCCAGCAGTTTCCTCCCGCTGGGGGGCGGTCGGTCCGGGGAGCTGTTTTTT. Its translation is CASSFLPLGGGRSGELFF.

This chain joins TRBV7-9 and TRBJ2-7; 7 nucleotides match TRBD1. Germline V lookup: CDR1 SEHNR, CDR2 FQNEAQ (reference sequence). V gave up 5 bases and J gave up 5 bases; unmatched junction bases: 6. The CDR3 is 13 residues long. CDR3 in amino acids: CASSLQGPHEQYF. The CDR3 coding sequence is TGTGCCAGCAGCCTACAGGGGCCCCACGAGCAGTACTTC.

The rearrangement uses TRBV6-2 or TRBV6-3 and TRBJ2-7; a possible D gene is TRBD2 (6 bases). Germline V gives CDR1 MNHEY, CDR2 SVGEGT. This CDR3 comprises 13 residues. Between the trimmed V and J ends, which lost 2 bases and 7 bases, there was a span of 12 bases. The CDR3 coding sequence is TGTGCCAGCAGTTACGGGGGGAAGGTTGAGCAGTACTTC. Protein: CASSYGGKVEQYF.

CDR3 bases: TGCGCCAGCAGCCAAAGAACAGGGGGCCGTAGTTCCTTCGATGGCTACACCTTC. Translation: CASSQRTGGRSSFDGYTF. The V call is TRBV4-3, the J call TRBJ1-2, with 9 positions matching TRBD1. Trimming removed 2 bases from V and 6 bases from J; junction bases left unmatched: 16. The CDR3 is 18 residues long. CDR1 is LGHNA, CDR2 YSLEER, per germline.

The chain uses TRBV15 and TRBJ2-7; tentative D call: TRBD1 (6 bases). The CDR3 is 14 residues long. From germline, CDR1 is LNHNV and CDR2 YYDKDF (reference sequence). Trimming removed 4 bases from V and 7 bases from J, with 17 bases in between. This CDR3 reads CATSKGTRTGEQYV. In nucleotides, the CDR3 is TGTGCCACCAGCAAAGGGACAAGAACAGGTGAGCAGTACGTC.

J is TRBJ2-1 and V is TRBV6-2 or TRBV6-3, with 12 bases that match TRBD1. With V trimmed by 6 bases and J by 8 bases, 8 bases remained unmatched. The CDR3 loop spans 15 amino acids. Per germline, CDR1 MNHEY and CDR2 SVGEGT. CDR3 sequence: CASSPPGTGGYEQFF. CDR3 nucleotide sequence: TGTGCCAGCAGCCCGCCCGGGACAGGGGGCTATGAGCAGTTCTTC.

The chain employs TRBV3-1 (or the pseudogene TRBV3-2) and TRBJ2-1; 7 positions match TRBD1. The CDR3 loop spans 15 amino acids. Germline V lookup: CDR1 LGHDT, CDR2 YNNKEL (reference sequence). Unmatched junction bases numbered 12, after V lost 8 bases and J lost 5 bases. As DNA, the CDR3 is TGTGCCAGCCGACCGACAGGGATGGGCGACAATGAGCAGTTCTTC. Encoded protein: CASRPTGMGDNEQFF.

CDR3 protein: CATSRDKRQGAGDQYF. As DNA, the CDR3 is TGTGCCACCAGCAGAGATAAGCGCCAGGGAGCGGGCGACCAGTACTTC. This chain connects TRBV15 to TRBJ2-5; D might be TRBD2 (6 bases). Germline lookup yields CDR1 LNHNV and CDR2 YYDKDF (reference sequence). This CDR3 is built from 16 residues. Trimming took 0 bases from V and 10 from J, leaving 21 bases between them.

The rearrangement joins TRBV24-1 to TRBJ2-7; weak D call: TRBD2 (6 bases). CDR1 and CDR2 from the germline V gene are KGHDR and SFDVKD. The CDR3 length is 17 residues. V was shortened by 5 bases and J by 2 bases, with 21 bases between the two germline ends. The CDR3 protein is CATSGILRGTDPYEQYV. Here the CDR3 DNA reads TGTGCCACCAGTGGCATACTTCGCGGGACCGACCCCTACGAGCAGTACGTC.